This T cell receptor (beta chain) appears in the sequencing data of a study of beta chain features in type 1 diabetes. This clone has only a few counts. Its cognate antigen is unknown. Every isolated RNA sample was fully reverse transcribed, so sequencing captured expressed TCRB transcripts. Sequenced naive, central memory and regulatory T cell samples produced an average of about 3.57 million reads. Here immunoSEQ multiplex PCR was the method, and the copy in TCRdb shows in-frame clones only, minus some. This sample has under 350,000 clones, with under 8.5% found just once. Germline V gives CDR1 SEHNR, CDR2 FQNEAQ (reference sequence). The CDR3 is made up of 17 amino acids. V lost 5 bases and J lost 0, with 18 bases in between. General study points: Researchers could not determine here whether HLA type influences TCRB rearrangement. Among patients with Type 1 diabetes, TCRB CDR3s were moderately but significantly shorter in every one of the four CD4+ subsets. High TCR expression in some cells could lead to their over-representation in cDNA sequencing.

Sequenced sample: central memory CD4+ T cells from blood. This sequence originates from a woman between 18 and 30 years old in good health. The rearrangement links TRBV7-9 to TRBJ2-3; perhaps TRBD1 as D (6 bases). CDR3 sequence: CASSAGTGSSSTDTQYF. In DNA, the CDR3 is TGTGCCAGCAGCGCTGGTACAGGGTCCTCTAGCACAGATACGCAGTATTTT. The entire variable domain, with the rest obtained from reference TRBV7-9 and TRBJ2-3, is as follows: DTGVSQNPRHKITKRGQNVTFRCDPISEHNRLYWYRQTLGQGPEFLTYFQNEAQLEKSRLLSDRFSAERPKGSFSTLEIQRTEQGDSAMYLCASSAGTGSSSTDTQYFGPGTRLTVL.